The entry that follows covers one TCR beta chain sequence. This sample was taken from a study of beta chain features in type 1 diabetes. Background on the study: Sorted cells numbering over 95,000,000 were examined across all samples.

What was sequenced were expressed TCRB transcripts, since all of the isolated RNA had been reverse transcribed. Sequenced naive, central memory and regulatory T cell samples produced an average of about 3.9 million reads. Only in-frame clones appear in the TCRdb table, and some are missing; sequencing was by immunoSEQ multiplex PCR. Of around 250,000 clones listed, around an eighth are singletons. Sequencing was done on a sample of naive CD4+ T cells from blood. The sequence derives from a woman aged 35 to 49 in good health.

Here the CDR3 DNA reads TGTGCCAGCAGTCCCGGCGGGACTAGCACAGATACGCAGTATTTT. Translating gives CASSPGGTSTDTQYF. This chain uses TRBV6-5 with TRBJ2-3; D is possibly TRBD2 (6 bases). The CDR3 spans 15 residues. V was shortened by 5 bases and J by 0 bases, with 12 bases between the two germline ends. Germline V lookup: CDR1 MNHEY, CDR2 SVGAGI.